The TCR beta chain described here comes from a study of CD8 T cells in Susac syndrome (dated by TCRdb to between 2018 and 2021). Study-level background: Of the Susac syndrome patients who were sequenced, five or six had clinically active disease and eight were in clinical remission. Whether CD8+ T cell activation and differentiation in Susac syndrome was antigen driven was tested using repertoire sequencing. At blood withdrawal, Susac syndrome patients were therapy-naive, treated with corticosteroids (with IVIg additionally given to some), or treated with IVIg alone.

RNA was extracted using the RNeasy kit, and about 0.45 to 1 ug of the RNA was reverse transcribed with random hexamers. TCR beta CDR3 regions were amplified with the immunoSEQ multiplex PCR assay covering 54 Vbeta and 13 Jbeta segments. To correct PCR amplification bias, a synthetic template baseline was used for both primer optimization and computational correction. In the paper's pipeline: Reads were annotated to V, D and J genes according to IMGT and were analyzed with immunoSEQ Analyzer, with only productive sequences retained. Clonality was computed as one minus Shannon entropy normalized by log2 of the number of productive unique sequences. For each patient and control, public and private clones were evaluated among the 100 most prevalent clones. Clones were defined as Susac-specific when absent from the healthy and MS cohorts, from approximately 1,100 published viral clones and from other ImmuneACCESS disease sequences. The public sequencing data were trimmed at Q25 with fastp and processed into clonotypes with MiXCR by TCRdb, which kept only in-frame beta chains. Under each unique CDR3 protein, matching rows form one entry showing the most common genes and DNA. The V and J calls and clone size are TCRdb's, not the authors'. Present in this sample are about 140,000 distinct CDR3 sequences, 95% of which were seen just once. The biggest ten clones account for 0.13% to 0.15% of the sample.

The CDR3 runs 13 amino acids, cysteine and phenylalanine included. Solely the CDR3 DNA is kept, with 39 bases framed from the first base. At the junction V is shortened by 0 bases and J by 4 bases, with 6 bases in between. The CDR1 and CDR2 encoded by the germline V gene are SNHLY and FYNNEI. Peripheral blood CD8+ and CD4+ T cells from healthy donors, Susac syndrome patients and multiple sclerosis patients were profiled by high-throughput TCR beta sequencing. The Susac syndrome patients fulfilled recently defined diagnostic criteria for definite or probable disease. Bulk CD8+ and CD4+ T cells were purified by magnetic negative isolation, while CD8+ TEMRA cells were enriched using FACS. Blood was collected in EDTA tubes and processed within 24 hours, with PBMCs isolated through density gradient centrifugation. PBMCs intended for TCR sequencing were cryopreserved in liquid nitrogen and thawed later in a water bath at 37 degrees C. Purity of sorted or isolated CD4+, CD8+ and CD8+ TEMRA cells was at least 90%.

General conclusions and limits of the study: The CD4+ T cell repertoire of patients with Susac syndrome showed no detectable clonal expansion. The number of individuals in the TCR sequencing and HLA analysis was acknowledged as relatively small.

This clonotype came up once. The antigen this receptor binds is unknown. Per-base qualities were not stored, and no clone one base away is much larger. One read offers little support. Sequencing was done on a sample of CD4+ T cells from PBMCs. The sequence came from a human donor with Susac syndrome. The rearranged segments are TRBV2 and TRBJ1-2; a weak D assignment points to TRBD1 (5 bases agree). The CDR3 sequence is CASSEAGAYGYTF. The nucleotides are TGTGCCAGCAGTGAAGCAGGGGCCTATGGCTACACCTTC.